This TCR beta chain was documented in a study of cytomegalovirus exposure and HLA in healthy donors. The PCR had 60 Vbeta and 13 Jbeta primers. Libraries were prepared by immunoSEQ multiplex PCR; TCRdb keeps only in-frame clonotypes and omits some of them. The data hold around 100,000 clones, with about four fifths observed a single time. Unrecorded immune exposure was likely among donors, who were nominally healthy when sampled. Findings and caveats of the study: Researchers counted about 150 TCR beta chains as cytomegalovirus-associated. A later analysis found most CMV-associated TCR beta chains apparently HLA-restricted. A later analysis reportedly identified an Asian-associated ancestry cluster as carrying fewer N-insertions than the approximately 670-donor mean.

This CDR3 has 14 residues. Germline V gene data show CDR1 as LNHNV and CDR2 as YYDKDF (reference sequence). With 11 bases removed from V and 1 base from J, the gap between germline ends came to 17 bases. With respect to this clone: The antigen is not known.

This TCR was recovered from a man in his forties in good health and CMV-seropositive. The sample consisted of PBMCs. The chain couples TRBV15 to TRBJ1-1; D may be TRBD1 (6 bases). CDR3 sequence (DNA): TGTGCCGTGGGGGGGCGAATATCGAACACTGAAGCTTTCTTT. Translation: CAVGGRISNTEAFF. Combining the CDR3 with reference TRBV15 and TRBJ1-1 gives the whole variable domain DAMVIQNPRYQVTQFGKPVTLSCSQTLNHNVMYWYQQKSSQAPKLLFHYYDKDFNNEADTPDNFQSRRPNTSFCFLDIRSPGLGDTAMYLCAVGGRISNTEAFFGQGTRLTVV.